What follows describes a single T cell receptor (beta chain). There are a few counts of this clonotype. Its target antigen remains unknown. Within one base of it there is no much larger clone, and no base qualities were kept. For this chain, trimming is 3 bases at the V end and 5 bases at the J end, and the number of junction bases without a gene match is 3. The CDR1 and CDR2 encoded by the germline V gene are LGHNT and FRNRAP. From the cysteine through the phenylalanine, the CDR3 covers 13 amino acids. Of all the DNA, just the CDR3 is kept, 39 bases in frame from base 1. These data originate in a study of Graves' ophthalmopathy and Graves' hyperthyroidism (dated by TCRdb to the late 2010s). Study-wide context: Peripheral blood samples were taken at the time of initial diagnosis, before any treatment was given. To tell Graves' ophthalmopathy apart from Graves' hyperthyroidism, and to predict which patients would progress to ophthalmopathy, the study relied on TCR beta repertoire signatures. In total, around 140 blood samples were TCR-sequenced: 40 to 45 ophthalmopathy, approximately 75 hyperthyroidism and some 17 hyperthyroidism-to-ophthalmopathy patients. A discovery set of 100 patients (43 ophthalmopathy, 55 to 65 stable hyperthyroidism) was enrolled to explore V-J signatures distinguishing ophthalmopathy from hyperthyroidism. An independent validation cohort comprised some 18 hyperthyroidism patients and some 16 patients who later progressed from hyperthyroidism to ophthalmopathy. T-cell repertoires of thyroid tissue and blood were compared in about 6 hyperthyroidism patients. Once sampling was done, hyperthyroidism patients were given methimazole at a starting dose of 30 mg daily, while ophthalmopathy patients were given high-dose intravenous methylprednisolone. On the study overall, not on this receptor specifically: Sample size was not predetermined statistically, and investigators were not blinded to group allocation. Most expanded thyroid clonotypes with frequency above 0.001 were also detected in blood, suggesting blood repertoires may reflect the thyroid immune response. In validation, the model predicted ophthalmopathy progression with more than 55% sensitivity and roughly 78% specificity; approximately 12 predicted patients were CT-confirmed with GO in a median of approximately 6.5 months. In cross-validation, the 13-signature model distinguished ophthalmopathy from stable hyperthyroidism with about 87% sensitivity and nearly 82% specificity, and in the test set the corresponding values were about 80% and 75%.

The ophthalmopathy patients had moderately to severely active disease, with a Clinical Activity Score of 3 or higher, a NOSPECS grade of 4 or higher, and a disease duration of less than 3 months. Patients were excluded if they had other autoimmune diseases, uncontrolled infections, pregnancy or lactation. Clinical symptoms, serum thyroxine, TRAb, thyroid ultrasound and orbital computed tomography formed the basis of the diagnosis. Ficoll-Paque density gradient centrifugation was used to isolate PBMCs from about 9.4 ml of fresh peripheral blood. Total RNA was extracted with Trizol reagent and quality-checked on an Agilent 2100 Bioanalyzer. For repertoire sequencing, TCR beta CDR3 regions were amplified from RNA transcripts. The first round of RT-PCR was done with HTBI primers and the Qiagen OneStep RT-PCR kit, and was followed by a second round of multiplex PCR, then size selection and purification. Sequencing of the libraries was carried out on an Illumina HiSeq2000 in paired-end mode with 100 bp reads. As for the original processing: Reads were processed with SOAPnuke, discarding reads with adapters, uncalled bases, mean Phred below 15, or no exact constant-primer or identifier match. High-quality paired reads were merged with COPE v1.2.5. Each unique nucleotide sequence was treated as a clonotype, and MiTCR v1.1 was used to align the clonotypes to the IMGT TRB V, D and J references. Only V-J combinations with frequency above 0.0001 were analysed, covering around 99% of repertoires. A TCR clonal expansion and chaos score per V-J combination was defined as the ratio of F50 clonal expansion to chaos observed in the TCRdist matrix. Features were reduced by Welch's t-statistics and random forest to around 13 V-J combinations, which fed a naive Bayes classifier. The Morisita-Horn index was used to measure how similar the thyroid and blood repertoires were. TCRdb reworked the public reads: Q25 trimming with fastp, MiXCR clone assembly, productive beta chains retained. Each entry is one CDR3 protein sequence, shown with its most common DNA and genes. The V and J calls were determined by TCRdb, not by the authors. This sample comprises about 700,000 distinct CDR3 sequences, over 40% of them detected only once. In total, the top ten clones hold around 3.3% of the sample.

Sequenced sample: peripheral blood. This clonotype was sampled from an adult man with Graves' ophthalmopathy. In this chain, TRBV12-5 is recombined with TRBJ2-7, and TRBD2 matches 8 of the central bases. The CDR3 sequence is CASGLPGGDEQYF. The bases read TGTGCTAGTGGTTTACCGGGGGGGGACGAGCAGTACTTC.